This TCR beta chain is drawn from a study of T cells in Graves' hyperthyroidism and ophthalmopathy (dated by TCRdb to the late 2010s). As for the study more broadly: Peripheral blood was collected at initial diagnosis, before any treatment. Prospective prediction of ophthalmopathy was tested in an independent validation cohort consisting of some 18 hyperthyroidism patients and around 16 patients who later progressed to ophthalmopathy. Following sampling, methimazole starting at 30 mg daily was given to hyperthyroidism patients, and high-dose intravenous methylprednisolone was given to ophthalmopathy patients. The roughly 100 discovery patients were randomly divided into training and test sets at a 7:3 ratio. According to the paper, TCR Vbeta CDR3 sequencing was carried out on 135 peripheral blood samples, which came from fewer than 50 ophthalmopathy, approximately 78 hyperthyroidism and roughly 17 progressor patients. In more than five Graves' hyperthyroidism patients, the study also compared T-cell repertoires from thyroid tissue with T-cell repertoires from blood. TCR V-J signatures able to tell the groups apart were searched for in a discovery cohort of 100 patients, of whom under 45 had Graves' ophthalmopathy and under 65 had stable Graves' hyperthyroidism. Beyond this particular receptor, the publication reports: In validation, progression to ophthalmopathy was predicted by the model with approximately 67% sensitivity and approximately 78% specificity, a median of 6.5 months before onset. A 13 V-J signature model separated ophthalmopathy from stable hyperthyroidism, with roughly 88% sensitivity and roughly 84% specificity in cross-validation and 80%/75% in testing. Most expanded thyroid clonotypes (frequency above 0.001) were also found in blood, which suggests that blood repertoires may mirror thyroid immune responses. Sample size was not statistically predetermined, and investigators were not blinded to group allocation.

According to the germline V gene, CDR1 reads SGHNT and CDR2 reads YENEEA. The CDR3 sequence holds 14 residues, the cysteine and phenylalanine included. CDR3 DNA is the only sequence kept; it has 42 bases, read in frame from the first base. Ends trimmed: V by 3 bases, J by 1 base; bases unmatched to a gene: 2. TCR beta CDR3 regions were amplified from RNA transcripts. For the first round of RT-PCR on the TCR CDR3, the HTBI primer set was used together with the Qiagen OneStep RT-PCR kit. The libraries were constructed in a second round of multiplex PCR and then size-selected and purified. Sequencing of the libraries was done on an Illumina HiSeq2000 using paired-end 100 bp reads. On the authors' methods: SOAPnuke was used to process the raw data, with reads discarded if the reads contained adapters or uncalled bases, had a mean Phred below 15, or lacked an exact constant-primer or identifier match. High-quality paired reads were merged using COPE v1.2.5, and each unique nucleotide sequence was defined as a clonotype. MiTCR v1.1 was used to align clonotypes to the IMGT TRBV, TRBD and TRBJ reference segments. Analysis was restricted to V-J combinations with a frequency above 0.0001, which covered about 99% of repertoires. The TCS score was defined as the ratio of F50 (clonal expansion) to E x V (chaos), calculated using BLOSUM62-based TCRdist between CDR3 peptides within each V-J. Welch's t-statistics and random forest reduced several hundred V-J features to some 14, which were used in a naive Bayes classifier (R e1071). TCRdb ran its own pipeline on the public reads, namely fastp trimming at Q25 and MiXCR clone calling, and kept in-frame beta chains. Here each entry gathers all rows of one CDR3 protein and keeps the most common genes and DNA. It is TCRdb's table, rather than the study itself, that gives the V and J calls and clone size. The sample has about 400,000 distinct CDR3 sequences on record, roughly 15% of them singletons. Clones ranked in the top ten supply roughly 20% of the sample.

Ophthalmopathy patients had moderately to severely active disease, with a Clinical Activity Score of 3 or more, a NOSPECS grade of 4 or more, and a disease duration of less than 3 months. Any patient with an uncontrolled infection, another autoimmune disease, pregnancy or lactation was excluded. Diagnoses relied on clinical symptoms, serum thyroxine and TRAb, thyroid ultrasound and orbital computed tomography. PBMCs were separated from roughly 9.6 ml of fresh peripheral blood using Ficoll-Paque density gradient centrifugation. Trizol reagent was used to extract total RNA, and RNA quality was then checked on an Agilent 2100 Bioanalyzer. The sample holds many counts of this clonotype. This receptor's antigen is unknown. Per-nucleotide qualities are absent, and no much larger clonotype sits a single base away.

The clonotype comes from a woman aged 60-75 years with Graves' ophthalmopathy. The V and J genes are TRBV11-3 and TRBJ1-1; TRBD1 fits 7 bases in the junction. The sequenced material came from blood. The CDR3 loop reads CASSLGQPNTEAFF. In nucleotides, the sequence is TGTGCCAGCAGCTTGGGACAGCCGAACACTGAAGCTTTCTTT. The reference TRBV11-3 and TRBJ1-1 proteins fill in what lies around the CDR3, so the full variable domain reads EAGVVQSPRYKIIEKKQPVAFWCNPISGHNTLYWYLQNLGQGPELLIRYENEEAVDDSQLPKDRFSAERLKGVDSTLKIQPAELGDSAVYLCASSLGQPNTEAFFGQGTRLTVV.